This TCR beta chain was recorded in a study of blood T cell repertoires in COVID-19. Study overall: The study drew acute and convalescent COVID-19 samples from the United States, Italy and Spain. From T cells, B-cell-depleted T cells, or PBMCs came the material, which was cDNA or gDNA.

This CDR3 has 16 residues. Germline CDR1 SGHRS, CDR2 YFSETQ. V dropped 1 base and J dropped 8 bases, with 19 bases sitting between them. Original methodology: Reference gene primer amplification yielded estimated nucleated cell counts. Profiling relied on immunoSEQ multiplex PCR, and the TCRdb table lists in-frame clones only, not all of them. V, J and clone size are those of that table, while D and trimming were read from the DNA. Of approximately 220,000 clones in the sample, roughly nine tenths were seen once. Participants reported their clinical history, and cohort assignment relied on those reports.

V is TRBV5-1 and J is TRBJ2-1; D may be TRBD1 (8 bases). This clonotype originated in a woman aged 18-29 years in a cohort exposed to, infected with or recovered from COVID-19 (not recorded which). The sample comprised PBMCs or T cells enriched from blood (not recorded which). The chain's CDR3 is CASSLLGGTGLDEQFF. Written as DNA, the CDR3 is TGCGCCAGCAGCTTGTTGGGAGGGACAGGCTTGGATGAGCAGTTCTTC.